The 21 T cell receptor beta chains reported below all come from one sample, sequenced in a study of cytomegalovirus exposure and HLA in healthy donors. Assay: immunoSEQ multiplex PCR; the TCRdb copy retains only in-frame clones and omits some. This repertoire shows over 150,000 clones, about 90% found once; its top ten account for 3%. Sequenced material: PBMCs. These receptor sequences come from a young woman in good health and CMV-seropositive.

The rearrangement links TRBV28 to TRBJ1-5; D is possibly TRBD1 (5 bases). The ends were cut back, 5 bases at V and 0 bases at J, with 8 bases in the middle. The germline V gene has CDR1 MDHEN and CDR2 SYDVKM. The CDR3 length is 14 residues. The CDR3 loop reads CASSGAGSNQPQHF. The CDR3 bases are TGTGCCAGCAGTGGGGCAGGTAGCAATCAGCCCCAGCATTTT.

This chain connects TRBV28 to TRBJ2-5; 10 bases map to TRBD2. This CDR3 has 14 amino acids. The V and J ends lost 7 bases and 5 bases, in that order; junction bases with no gene match: 7. The V gene's germline CDR1 is MDHEN and CDR2 SYDVKM. The CDR3 here is CASKTAGGMETQYF. The CDR3 DNA follows: TGTGCCAGCAAGACAGCGGGAGGGATGGAGACCCAGTACTTC.

The rearrangement links TRBV7-2 to TRBJ2-7, with no clear D. The CDR3 runs to 16 residues. Germline assignment: CDR1 SGHTA and CDR2 FQGNSA. Between the trimmed V and J ends, which lost 3 bases and 2 bases, there was a span of 17 bases. CDR3 sequence reads: CASSLRGRDPPYEQYF. Written as DNA, the CDR3 is TGTGCCAGCAGCTTGCGAGGTCGCGACCCTCCCTACGAGCAGTACTTC.

The gene calls are TRBV7-9 and TRBJ1-4; D gene ambiguous. The CDR3 has 16 amino acids. Germline V gene data show CDR1 as SEHNR and CDR2 as FQNEAQ (reference sequence). With 5 bases removed from V and 8 bases from J, the gap between germline ends came to 21 bases. This CDR3 is CASSGNPGVSYEKLFF. DNA for the CDR3: TGTGCCAGCAGCGGTAACCCCGGGGTCTCTTACGAAAAACTGTTTTTT.

This chain uses TRBV30 with TRBJ2-7; perhaps TRBD2 as D (6 bases). Germline V gene sequence: CDR1 GTSNPN, CDR2 SVGIG (reference sequence). Trimming stripped 0 bases from V and 0 bases from J, with 9 bases between. The CDR3 length is 14 residues. CDR3 coding DNA: TGTGCCTGGAGTGTACCGGGGGACTCCTACGAGCAGTACTTC. Translating gives CAWSVPGDSYEQYF.

The genes are TRBV27 and TRBJ1-2; 10 nucleotides line up with TRBD1. The CDR3 consists of 15 residues. The trim removed 0 bases at V and 7 bases at J, leaving 5 bases unmatched. Per the germline V gene, CDR1 is MNHEY and CDR2 is SMNVEV (reference sequence). CDR3 in DNA: TGTGCCAGCAGTTTATCCCCTCGGACAGGGGGTGGCTACACCTTC. This gives the protein CASSLSPRTGGGYTF.

The chain is built from TRBV15 and TRBJ1-2; D possibly corresponds to TRBD1 (5 bases). The CDR3 totals 14 residues. The germline V gene has CDR1 LNHNV and CDR2 YYDKDF (reference sequence). The V end was cut by 0 bases, the J end by 4 bases, with 9 bases between. CDR3 in amino acids: CATSREFTGYGYTF. The CDR3 DNA reads TGTGCCACCAGCAGAGAATTCACAGGCTATGGCTACACCTTC.

V is TRBV6-5 and J is TRBJ1-4; D is uncertain. Per the germline V gene, CDR1 is MNHEY and CDR2 is SVGAGI. V dropped 4 bases and J dropped 8 bases, with 14 bases sitting between them. CDR3 length: 14 residues. CDR3 coding DNA: TGTGCCAGCAGTTCCCTGTATGGGAGCGAAAAACTGTTTTTT. It is translated as CASSSLYGSEKLFF.

This chain connects TRBV19 to TRBJ1-1; TRBD1 is a possible D gene (5 bases). CDR3 size: 17 residues. Trimming cost V 0 bases and J 1 base, with 15 bases left between them. Germline values: CDR1 LNHDA, CDR2 SQIVND (reference sequence). Here the CDR3 DNA reads TGTGCCAGTAGTATAGATCGAAGGGGACTCCAGAACACTGAAGCTTTCTTT. The encoded protein is CASSIDRRGLQNTEAFF.

V usage is TRBV29-1 and J usage is TRBJ1-2; 11 nucleotides agree with TRBD1. The junction had 11 bases not matched to a gene; V was cut back by 7 bases and J by 4 bases. CDR1 and CDR2 (germline): SQVTM, ANQGSEA. The CDR3 is 15 residues long. The CDR3 spells CSADSPGQGGYGYTF. CDR3 coding DNA: TGCAGCGCCGATTCGCCGGGACAGGGGGGCTATGGCTACACCTTC.

This sequence joins TRBV19 and TRBJ2-7, with no clear D. V dropped 0 bases and J dropped 1 base, with 10 bases sitting between them. The CDR3 consists of 15 residues. Per the germline V gene, CDR1 is LNHDA and CDR2 is SQIVND (reference sequence). DNA of the CDR3: TGTGCCAGTAGTATAGACGATTACTCGTCCTACGAGCAGTACTTC. Protein product: CASSIDDYSSYEQYF. Full variable domain (missing parts from reference TRBV19 and TRBJ2-7): DGGITQSPKYLFRKEGQNVTLSCEQNLNHDAMYWYRQDPGQGLRLIYYSQIVNDFQKGDIAEGYSVSREKKESFPLTVTSAQKNPTAFYLCASSIDDYSSYEQYFGPGTRLTVT.

The genes are TRBV12-5 and TRBJ1-2; perhaps TRBD1 as D (5 bases). The CDR3 consists of 14 residues. V was clipped by 1 base and J by 4 bases, with 10 bases between them. Germline V gives CDR1 LGHNT, CDR2 FRNRAP. The CDR3 protein is CASGLAGWGYGYTF. CDR3 coding DNA: TGTGCTAGTGGTTTGGCAGGGTGGGGCTATGGCTACACCTTC.

The CDR3 coding sequence is TGTGCCAGCAGTGAAGCTAGCGGGAGTGGGTGGATCAATGAGCAGTTCTTC. It is translated as CASSEASGSGWINEQFF. V usage is TRBV6-1 and J usage is TRBJ2-1; 9 bases line up with TRBD2. The trim removed 0 bases at V and 6 bases at J, leaving 9 bases unmatched. Germline V gene data show CDR1 as MNHNS and CDR2 as SASEGT. The CDR3 consists of 17 residues.

V gene TRBV5-4 combines with J gene TRBJ2-7; 7 bases fit TRBD1. Germline values: CDR1 SGHNT, CDR2 YYREEE (reference sequence). The CDR3 extends over 13 amino acids. Trimming cost V 3 bases and J 2 bases; bases outside gene matches: 2. The CDR3 DNA follows: TGTGCCAGCAGCTCAGGGGGAACCTACGAGCAGTACTTC. Its protein product is CASSSGGTYEQYF. Drawing the rest from reference TRBV5-4 and TRBJ2-7, the complete variable domain is ETGVTQSPTHLIKTRGQQVTLRCSSQSGHNTVSWYQQALGQGPQFIFQYYREEENGRGNFPPRFSGLQFPNYSSELNVNALELDDSALYLCASSSGGTYEQYFGPGTRLTVT.

The chain recombines TRBV5-4 with TRBJ2-7; 9 positions agree with TRBD1. Germline V gene lookup returns CDR1 SGHNT and CDR2 YYREEE (reference sequence). The CDR3 covers 14 residues. The junction had 5 bases not matched to a gene; V was cut back by 4 bases and J by 3 bases. In DNA, the CDR3 is TGTGCCAGCAGCCCACAGGGGGCCAACTACGAGCAGTACTTC. Protein product: CASSPQGANYEQYF.

This chain uses TRBV7-9 with TRBJ1-6, with TRBD1 identical over 8 bases. This CDR3 spans 14 amino acids. Trimming at V came to 2 bases and at J to 11 bases, leaving 5 bases not matched to a gene. The germline V gene encodes CDR1 SEHNR and CDR2 FQNEAQ (reference sequence). The CDR3 sequence is CASSLSTGATPLHF. The CDR3 DNA sequence: TGTGCCAGCAGCTTATCGACAGGGGCTACACCCCTCCACTTT.

This clone occurred a few times. The chain couples TRBV19 to TRBJ1-1; weak D call: TRBD1 (6 bases). Looked up from germline, CDR1 is LNHDA and CDR2 is SQIVND (reference sequence). The CDR3 runs 13 residues. Trimming left V 3 bases short and J 6 bases short, with 11 bases between. CDR3 amino acids: CASSITWTAEAFF. CDR3 bases: TGTGCCAGTAGTATTACGTGGACAGCTGAAGCTTTCTTT.

The rearrangement joins TRBV5-6 to TRBJ2-5; the D is unclear. Germline V gives CDR1 SGHDT, CDR2 YYEEEE. The CDR3 extends over 13 amino acids. V was trimmed by 1 base and J by 5 bases, leaving 9 bases between them. CDR3 amino acids: CASSLLERETQYF. CDR3 nucleotide sequence: TGTGCCAGCAGCTTGTTGGAGAGGGAGACCCAGTACTTC.

In its sample, this clone was seen once. The CDR3 is CASSYRSGGYNEQFF. For the CDR3, the DNA is TGTGCCAGCAGTTACAGAAGCGGGGGATACAATGAGCAGTTCTTC. The chain joins TRBV6-5 to TRBJ2-1, with 8 bases that match TRBD2. Germline CDR1 and CDR2: MNHEY and SVGAGI. This CDR3 has 15 residues. Trimming took 2 bases from V and 4 from J; bases not matched to a gene: 4.

The rearrangement links TRBV6-5 to TRBJ2-1, with TRBD2 matching over 13 bases. The germline V gene encodes CDR1 MNHEY and CDR2 SVGAGI. The CDR3 runs 16 residues. Trimming took 2 bases from V and 4 from J; bases not matched to a gene: 2. The CDR3 protein is CASSYGGLAGYNEQFF. In DNA form, the CDR3 reads TGTGCCAGCAGTTACGGGGGACTAGCGGGGTACAATGAGCAGTTCTTC.

This clone was found once. CDR3 region: CATSRTQANEQYF. Here the CDR3 DNA reads TGTGCCACCAGCAGAACCCAAGCTAACGAGCAGTACTTC. The J gene is TRBJ2-7, the V gene TRBV15; D unclear. The CDR3 length is 13 residues. V was shortened by 2 bases and J by 5 bases, with 10 bases between the two germline ends. Germline V gene lookup returns CDR1 LNHNV and CDR2 YYDKDF (reference sequence).